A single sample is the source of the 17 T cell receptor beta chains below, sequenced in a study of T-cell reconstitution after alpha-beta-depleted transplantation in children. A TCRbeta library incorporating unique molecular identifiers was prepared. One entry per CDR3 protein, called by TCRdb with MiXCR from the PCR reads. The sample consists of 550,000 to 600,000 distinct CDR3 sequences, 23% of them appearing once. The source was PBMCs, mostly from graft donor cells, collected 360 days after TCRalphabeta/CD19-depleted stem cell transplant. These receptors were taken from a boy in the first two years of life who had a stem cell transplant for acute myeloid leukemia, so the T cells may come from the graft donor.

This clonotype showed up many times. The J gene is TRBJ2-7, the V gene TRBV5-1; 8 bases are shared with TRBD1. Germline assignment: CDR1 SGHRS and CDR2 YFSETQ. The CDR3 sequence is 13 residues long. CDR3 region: CASSLGTGYEQYV. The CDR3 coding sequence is TGTGCCAGCAGCTTGGGGACAGGTTACGAGCAGTACGTC.

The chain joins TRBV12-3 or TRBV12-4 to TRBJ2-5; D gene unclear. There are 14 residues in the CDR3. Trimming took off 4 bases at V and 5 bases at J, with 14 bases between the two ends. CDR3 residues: CASSSGYLGETQYF. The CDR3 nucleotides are TGTGCCAGCAGTTCTGGCTACCTGGGGGAGACCCAGTACTTC.

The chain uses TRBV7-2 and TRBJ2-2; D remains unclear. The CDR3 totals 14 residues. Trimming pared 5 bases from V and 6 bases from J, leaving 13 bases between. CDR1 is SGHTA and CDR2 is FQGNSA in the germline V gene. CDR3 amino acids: CASSRVALAGELFF. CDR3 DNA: TGTGCCAGCAGCCGGGTCGCTCTTGCCGGGGAGCTGTTTTTT.

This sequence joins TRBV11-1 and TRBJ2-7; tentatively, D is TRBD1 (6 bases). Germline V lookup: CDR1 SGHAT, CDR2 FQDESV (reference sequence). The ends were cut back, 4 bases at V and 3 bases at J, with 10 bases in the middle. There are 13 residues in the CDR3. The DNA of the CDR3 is TGTGCCAGCAGCTCGACACAGGGCTACGAGCAGTACTTC. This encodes CASSSTQGYEQYF.

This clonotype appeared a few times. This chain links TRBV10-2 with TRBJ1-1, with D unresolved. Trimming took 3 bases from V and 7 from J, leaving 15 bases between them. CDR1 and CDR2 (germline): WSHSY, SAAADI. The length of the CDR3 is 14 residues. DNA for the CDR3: TGCGCCAGCAGTGATTTATGGGATCCGAGTGAAGCTTTCTTT. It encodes CASSDLWDPSEAFF.

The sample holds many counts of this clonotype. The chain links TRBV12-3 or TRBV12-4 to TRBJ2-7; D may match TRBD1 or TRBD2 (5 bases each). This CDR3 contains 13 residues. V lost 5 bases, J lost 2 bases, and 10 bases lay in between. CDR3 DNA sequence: TGTGCCAGCAGTGGGGACCTCCCCTACGAGCAGTACTTC. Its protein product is CASSGDLPYEQYF.

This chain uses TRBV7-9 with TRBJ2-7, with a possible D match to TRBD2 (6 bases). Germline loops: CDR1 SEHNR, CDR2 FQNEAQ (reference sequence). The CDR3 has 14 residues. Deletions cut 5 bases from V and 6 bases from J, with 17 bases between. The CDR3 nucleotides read TGTGCCAGCAGCGCGGAGGGACCGGACGTCGAGCAGTACTTC. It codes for CASSAEGPDVEQYF.

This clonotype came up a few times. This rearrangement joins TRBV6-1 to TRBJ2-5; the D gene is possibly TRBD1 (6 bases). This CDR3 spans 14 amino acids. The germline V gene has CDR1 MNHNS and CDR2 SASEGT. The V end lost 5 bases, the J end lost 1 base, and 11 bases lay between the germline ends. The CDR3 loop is CASSRRQAQETQYF. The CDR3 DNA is TGTGCCAGCAGTAGGAGACAGGCCCAAGAGACCCAGTACTTC.

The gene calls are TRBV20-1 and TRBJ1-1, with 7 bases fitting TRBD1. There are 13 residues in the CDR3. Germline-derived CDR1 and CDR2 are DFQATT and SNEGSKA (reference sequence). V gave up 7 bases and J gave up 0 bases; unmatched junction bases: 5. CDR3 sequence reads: CSVPGQLNTEAFF. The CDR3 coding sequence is TGCAGTGTTCCGGGACAGCTGAACACTGAAGCTTTCTTT.

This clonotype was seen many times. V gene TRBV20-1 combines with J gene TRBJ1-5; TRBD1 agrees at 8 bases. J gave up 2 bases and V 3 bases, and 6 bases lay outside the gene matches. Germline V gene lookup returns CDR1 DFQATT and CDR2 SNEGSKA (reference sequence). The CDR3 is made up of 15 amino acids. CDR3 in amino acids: CSASGQGGRNQPQHF. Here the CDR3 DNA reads TGCAGTGCTAGTGGACAGGGAGGTCGCAATCAGCCCCAGCATTTT.

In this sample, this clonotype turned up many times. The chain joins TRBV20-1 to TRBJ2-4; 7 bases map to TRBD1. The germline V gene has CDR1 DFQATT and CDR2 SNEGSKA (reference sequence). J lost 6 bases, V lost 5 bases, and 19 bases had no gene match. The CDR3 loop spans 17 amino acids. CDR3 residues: CSASRFVDRPGGNIQYF. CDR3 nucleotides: TGCAGTGCTTCGCGGTTCGTTGACAGGCCAGGGGGAAACATTCAGTACTTC.

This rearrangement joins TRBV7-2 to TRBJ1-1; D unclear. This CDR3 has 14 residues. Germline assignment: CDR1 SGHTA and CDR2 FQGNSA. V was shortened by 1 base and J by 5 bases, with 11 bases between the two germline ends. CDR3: CASSLGWFGTEAFF. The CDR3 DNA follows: TGTGCCAGCAGCTTAGGTTGGTTTGGGACTGAAGCTTTCTTT.

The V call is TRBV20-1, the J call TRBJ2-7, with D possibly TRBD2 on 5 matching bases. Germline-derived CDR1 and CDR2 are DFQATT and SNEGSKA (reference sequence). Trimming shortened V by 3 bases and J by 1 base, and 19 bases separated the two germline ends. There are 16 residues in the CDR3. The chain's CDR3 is CSASPVLGDGSYEQYF. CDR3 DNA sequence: TGCAGTGCTAGCCCCGTACTCGGGGATGGGTCCTACGAGCAGTACTTC.

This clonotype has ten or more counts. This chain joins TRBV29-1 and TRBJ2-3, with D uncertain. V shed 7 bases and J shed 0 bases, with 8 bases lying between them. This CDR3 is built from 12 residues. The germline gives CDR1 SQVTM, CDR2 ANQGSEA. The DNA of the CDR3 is TGCAGCGCTTTGCCTAGCACAGATACGCAGTATTTT. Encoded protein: CSALPSTDTQYF.

CDR3 nucleotide sequence: TGTGCCAGCAGCGCACGTCTAGGTAGAGCTAGCACAGATACGCAGTATTTT. Translation gives CASSARLGRASTDTQYF. The chain uses TRBV7-2 and TRBJ2-3; no reliable D call. Germline lookup yields CDR1 SGHTA and CDR2 FQGNSA. Trimming took off 5 bases at V and 0 bases at J, with 18 bases between the two ends. CDR3 length: 17 amino acids.

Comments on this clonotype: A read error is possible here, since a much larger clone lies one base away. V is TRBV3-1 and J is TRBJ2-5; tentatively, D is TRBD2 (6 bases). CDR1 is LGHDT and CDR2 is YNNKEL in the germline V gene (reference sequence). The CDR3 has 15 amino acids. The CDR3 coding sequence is TGTGCCACCAGCCAAGATGGGTACGGGGGAGAGACCCAGTACTTC. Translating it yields CATSQDGYGGETQYF.

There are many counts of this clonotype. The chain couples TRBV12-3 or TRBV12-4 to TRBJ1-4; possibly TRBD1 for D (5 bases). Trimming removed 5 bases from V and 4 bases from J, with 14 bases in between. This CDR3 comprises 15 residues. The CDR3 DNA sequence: TGTGCCAGCAGTCCGGGACGGAGGTTTAATGAAAAACTGTTTTTT. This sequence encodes CASSPGRRFNEKLFF.